Listed here are 21 T cell receptor beta chains from one sample, sequenced in a study of T cells in Graves' hyperthyroidism and ophthalmopathy. The CDR3 regions of TCR beta were amplified from RNA transcripts. HTBI primers drove first-round RT-PCR of the TCR CDR3. TCRdb analysed the multiplex PCR reads with MiXCR anew, one entry per CDR3 protein. Of some 360,000 distinct CDR3 sequences listed, approximately 18% are singletons. Sequencing was carried out using blood. All receptors derive from a woman in her 40s with Graves' ophthalmopathy.

The chain links TRBV2 to TRBJ1-1, with D unclear. CDR3 length: 12 amino acids. Germline CDR1 is SNHLY and CDR2 is FYNNEI. The V end was cut by 8 bases, the J end by 3 bases, with 10 bases between. The CDR3 nucleotides are TGTGCCAGCGTCCGGGAGGACACTGAAGCTTTCTTT. The encoded protein is CASVREDTEAFF.

This clonotype came up a few times. V and J are TRBV6-5 and TRBJ2-7; 7 positions agree with TRBD2. CDR3 length: 13 residues. The V segment lost 4 bases and the J segment 4 bases; nucleotides outside the gene matches: 4. Per germline, CDR1 MNHEY and CDR2 SVGAGI. The CDR3 spells CASSWERDYEQYF. In DNA, the CDR3 is TGTGCCAGCAGTTGGGAGCGGGATTACGAGCAGTACTTC.

This clonotype has a count of ten or more. A much larger clone differs by one base, so this may be a read error. The rearrangement links TRBV12-3 or TRBV12-4 to TRBJ1-5, with TRBD1 as a possible D gene (5 bases). CDR3 length: 14 amino acids. The CDR3 bases are TGTGCCAGCAGTAGTACAGGAGGCAATCTGCCCCAGCATTTT. Protein product: CASSSTGGNLPQHF.

To note about this clonotype: Germline is not matched at one junction end, which may reflect a read error. The chain uses TRBV19 and TRBJ1-2; D is unresolved. There are 12 residues in the CDR3. Germline lookup yields CDR1 LNHDA and CDR2 SQIVND (reference sequence). DNA of the CDR3: TGTGCCAGTAGTATTGGGTCGGAGGCCGAGATCTTC. It encodes CASSIGSEAEIF. The full variable domain, rest sourced from reference TRBV19 and TRBJ1-2, is DGGITQSPKYLFRKEGQNVTLSCEQNLNHDAMYWYRQDPGQGLRLIYYSQIVNDFQKGDIAEGYSVSREKKESFPLTVTSAQKNPTAFYLCASSIGSEAEIFGSGTRLTVV.

The sample holds many counts of this clonotype. V usage is TRBV7-2 and J usage is TRBJ2-7, with D perhaps TRBD2 (5 bases). This CDR3 is built from 15 residues. Germline CDR1 is SGHTA and CDR2 is FQGNSA. V was trimmed by 1 base and J by 3 bases, leaving 13 bases between them. The CDR3 nucleotides are TGTGCCAGCAGCTTAGGGCGAGCCGGGAACTACGAGCAGTACTTC. Amino acids: CASSLGRAGNYEQYF. Together with reference TRBV7-2 and TRBJ2-7, the CDR3 gives the full variable domain: GAGVSQSPSNKVTEKGKDVELRCDPISGHTALYWYRQSLGQGLEFLIYFQGNSAPDKSGLPSDRFSAERTGGSVSTLTIQRTQQEDSAVYLCASSLGRAGNYEQYFGPGTRLTVT.

This clonotype was picked up many times. V usage is TRBV29-1 and J usage is TRBJ2-3, with D uncertain. Germline lookup yields CDR1 SQVTM and CDR2 ANQGSEA. There are 11 residues in the CDR3. Deletions cut 7 bases from V and 3 bases from J, with 8 bases between. The chain's CDR3 is CSATLTDTQYF. The CDR3 DNA sequence: TGCAGCGCCACTTTAACAGATACGCAGTATTTT.

This clonotype was counted many times. This chain links TRBV28 with TRBJ1-2; a weak D match, TRBD1 (6 bases). CDR3 length: 15 residues. The germline V gene encodes CDR1 MDHEN and CDR2 SYDVKM. V was clipped by 3 bases and J by 9 bases, with 20 bases between them. CDR3 amino acids: CASSFPQGDSWRYTF. In nucleotides, the CDR3 is TGTGCCAGCAGTTTCCCACAGGGTGATTCCTGGCGCTACACCTTC.

This clonotype was seen repeatedly, ten times or more. The chain employs TRBV19 and TRBJ2-2, with D perhaps matching TRBD1 (5 bases). Trimming stripped 4 bases from V and 5 bases from J, with 8 bases between. Germline assignment: CDR1 LNHDA and CDR2 SQIVND (reference sequence). This CDR3 has 13 residues. The CDR3 region is CASSTSGTGELFF. The CDR3 nucleotides are TGTGCCAGTAGTACTTCAGGGACCGGGGAGCTGTTTTTT.

In this sample, this clonotype turned up many times. V usage is TRBV6-1 and J usage is TRBJ1-5; D might be TRBD1 (6 bases). The CDR3 spans 14 residues. Per germline, CDR1 MNHNS and CDR2 SASEGT. Deletions cut 3 bases from V and 7 bases from J, with 13 bases between. CDR3 nucleotides: TGTGCCAGCAGTGAGTCGGGGGGCGGGCAGCCCCAGCATTTT. This gives the protein CASSESGGGQPQHF.

This clonotype was detected ten times or more. This chain links TRBV11-2 with TRBJ2-7; D may be TRBD2 (5 bases). This CDR3 comprises 15 residues. The germline V and J ends were trimmed by 4 bases and 6 bases, with 19 bases remaining between them. Germline V CDR1 and CDR2: SGHAT, FQNNGV. The CDR3 sequence: CASSSLASLPSEQYF. CDR3 nucleotide sequence: TGTGCCAGCAGCTCTCTAGCCTCGCTCCCTTCCGAGCAGTACTTC. The whole variable domain, filled in from reference TRBV11-2 and TRBJ2-7, reads EAGVAQSPRYKIIEKRQSVAFWCNPISGHATLYWYQQILGQGPKLLIQFQNNGVVDDSQLPKDRFSAERLKGVDSTLKIQPAKLEDSAVYLCASSSLASLPSEQYFGPGTRLTVT.

This clonotype was seen at least ten times. This chain links TRBV12-3 or TRBV12-4 with TRBJ2-4; the D gene is possibly TRBD1 (6 bases). Trimming took off 4 bases at V and 2 bases at J, with 12 bases between the two ends. The CDR3 sequence is 15 residues long. The CDR3 protein is CASSSTGYSKNIQYF. The CDR3 DNA reads TGTGCCAGCAGTTCGACAGGATATTCCAAAAACATTCAGTACTTC.

There are many counts of this clonotype. This chain joins TRBV6-2 or TRBV6-3 and TRBJ2-7; possibly TRBD1 for D (6 bases). Between the trimmed V and J ends, which lost 0 bases and 3 bases, there was a span of 12 bases. The germline V gene has CDR1 MNHEY and CDR2 SVGEGT. The CDR3 is made up of 15 amino acids. CDR3 loop: CASSYSGQFGYEQYF. For the CDR3, the DNA is TGTGCCAGCAGTTACTCCGGACAGTTTGGCTACGAGCAGTACTTC.

This clonotype was recorded many times. The V and J genes are TRBV20-1 and TRBJ2-2; D might be TRBD1 (6 bases). V was clipped by 6 bases and J by 1 base, with 9 bases between them. Germline CDR1 reads DFQATT; CDR2 reads SNEGSKA (reference sequence). This CDR3 is 13 amino acids long. The CDR3 DNA follows: TGCAGTGCCCAACAGGGGAACACCGGGGAGCTGTTTTTT. Its protein is CSAQQGNTGELFF.

The chain has TRBV18 and TRBJ2-4, with 8 bases identical to TRBD1. CDR1 and CDR2 (germline): KGHSH, LQKENI. The ends lost 6 bases at V and 0 bases at J; junction bases unmatched: 10. CDR3 length: 17 amino acids. The CDR3 sequence is CASSPTGTGLAKNIQYF. CDR3 sequence (DNA): TGTGCCAGCTCCCCCACTGGGACAGGCCTAGCCAAAAACATTCAGTACTTC.

The CDR3 is CASSLRTPLPGELFF. In DNA form, the CDR3 reads TGTGCCAGCAGCTTAAGGACCCCTCTACCCGGGGAGCTGTTTTTT. The chain joins TRBV7-9 to TRBJ2-2, with D hard to call. Germline V lookup: CDR1 SEHNR, CDR2 FQNEAQ (reference sequence). The ends were cut back, 2 bases at V and 6 bases at J, with 13 bases in the middle. The CDR3 extends over 15 amino acids.

This clonotype was recorded at least ten times. The rearrangement joins TRBV6-1 to TRBJ2-7; no clear D gene. Germline V gene lookup returns CDR1 MNHNS and CDR2 SASEGT. The CDR3 totals 12 residues. V was shortened by 4 bases and J by 6 bases, with 10 bases between the two germline ends. CDR3 in DNA: TGTGCCAGCAGTGCGCCCTTACTCGAGCAGTACTTC. The encoded protein is CASSAPLLEQYF.

The chain carries TRBV5-5 and TRBJ1-1; D possibly corresponds to TRBD1 (6 bases). This CDR3 comprises 16 residues. CDR1 SGHKS and CDR2 YYEKEE come from the germline V gene (reference sequence). The V gene lost 0 bases and the J gene lost 6 bases, with 18 bases spanning the gap. CDR3 protein: CASSLAEGTPNAEAFF. The CDR3 nucleotides read TGTGCCAGCAGCTTGGCTGAAGGGACACCCAACGCTGAAGCTTTCTTT.

In this sample, this clonotype turned up many times. The chain uses TRBV27 and TRBJ1-6; D gene unclear. Germline CDR1 and CDR2: MNHEY and SMNVEV (reference sequence). V was pared by 5 bases and J by 8 bases, with 7 bases between. CDR3 length equals 12 residues. The CDR3 coding sequence is TGTGCCAGCAGTCCGACGTATTCACCCCTCCACTTT. It is translated as CASSPTYSPLHF.

The J gene is TRBJ2-7, the V gene TRBV20-1; D gene ambiguous. This CDR3 spans 14 amino acids. V dropped 6 bases and J dropped 0 bases, with 15 bases sitting between them. The germline V gene encodes CDR1 DFQATT and CDR2 SNEGSKA (reference sequence). The CDR3 protein is CSAEPISNSYEQYF. The CDR3 bases are TGCAGTGCCGAGCCGATCTCGAACTCCTACGAGCAGTACTTC.

This clonotype was detected a few times. The V call is TRBV30, the J call TRBJ1-5; no firm D call. With 0 bases removed from V and 6 bases from J, the gap between germline ends came to 6 bases. The CDR3 spans 12 residues. Germline V CDR1 and CDR2: GTSNPN, SVGIG (reference sequence). DNA of the CDR3: TGTGCCTGGAGTGTAGGGTTTCAGCCCCAGCATTTT. This translates into CAWSVGFQPQHF. The full variable domain, in which reference TRBV30 and TRBJ1-5 provide the parts outside the CDR3, is SQTIHQWPATLVQPVGSPLSLECTVEGTSNPNLYWYRQAAGRGLQLLFYSVGIGQISSEVPQNLSASRPQDRQFILSSKKLLLSDSGFYLCAWSVGFQPQHFGDGTRLSIL.

This clonotype was recorded at least ten times. The chain combines TRBV2 with TRBJ2-7; D is unclear. The CDR3 loop spans 10 amino acids. Germline V lookup: CDR1 SNHLY, CDR2 FYNNEI. The V gene lost 5 bases and the J gene lost 4 bases, with 3 bases spanning the gap. This chain's CDR3 is CASSNYEQYF. CDR3 nucleotides: TGTGCCAGCAGTAATTACGAGCAGTACTTC.